This T cell receptor beta chain was documented in a study of blood T cell repertoires in COVID-19. CDR3 length equals 13 residues. V lost 3 bases to trimming and J lost 5 bases, with 10 bases between them. Per germline, CDR1 KGHSH and CDR2 LQKENI. Clones were sequenced by immunoSEQ multiplex PCR, and TCRdb holds only the in-frame ones, with some missing. The table shows 310,000 or so clones, with more than 70% occurring only once. This clone was detected only a few times. The chain joins TRBV18 to TRBJ1-2, with TRBD1 as a possible D gene (6 bases). The sequenced sample consisted of peripheral blood. The receptor was derived from a woman aged 45 to 65 with acute or convalescent COVID-19. The CDR3 region is CASSPQGRYGYTF. The DNA for the CDR3 is TGTGCCAGCTCACCTCAGGGGCGTTATGGCTACACCTTC.